Each of the 25 T cell receptor beta chains below was sequenced from the same sample in a study of regulatory T cells in long-lasting Graves disease (dated by TCRdb to 2020 to 2022). Read against the paper, the sample's time point label means: newly diagnosed GD, antithyroid drugs for less than 3 months. For both TCR sequencing and RNA sequencing, RNA was extracted from PBMCs using TRIzol. Receptor amplification or capture employed multiplex PCR. Instrument on record: Illumina HiSeq 4000. TCR beta libraries were built with iRepertoire HTBI primers and Arm-PCR amplification of CDR3 regions. The public reads were run again by TCRdb, first through fastp at Q25 and then through MiXCR, and only productive beta chains were kept. CDR3 protein duplicates are merged, each entry listing the most common genes and DNA. The sample contains about 540,000 distinct CDR3 sequences, roughly 13% of them found a single time. The ten largest clones capture roughly 10% of the sample.

This sample also appeared in a second study, on T cells in Graves' hyperthyroidism and ophthalmopathy.

The source was peripheral blood mononuclear cells (PBMCs), collected at new diagnosis, from a patient treated with antithyroid drugs. The receptors here all came from a man in his thirties or forties with Graves disease. Donor details come from another sample of the same person, matched by shared clones.

This clonotype was counted between two and nine times. J is TRBJ2-1 and V is TRBV20-1; 7 bases map to TRBD1. Germline V gene sequence: CDR1 DFQATT, CDR2 SNEGSKA (reference sequence). The CDR3 is made up of 14 amino acids. V shed 5 bases, J shed 5 bases, and the junction held 9 bases outside the gene matches. Written as DNA, the CDR3 is TGCAGTGCTGGAGTGGGGACAGCGGACAATGAGCAGTTCTTC. Translated, it gives CSAGVGTADNEQFF.

The J gene is TRBJ1-3, the V gene TRBV9; no firm D call. V was pared by 0 bases and J by 0 bases, with 7 bases between. Germline lookup yields CDR1 SGDLS and CDR2 YYNGEE. The CDR3 is made up of 15 amino acids. The CDR3 is CASSVEDRSGNTIYF. CDR3 sequence (DNA): TGTGCCAGCAGCGTAGAGGACCGCTCTGGAAACACCATATATTTT.

This clonotype was observed many times. The V and J genes are TRBV27 and TRBJ2-1; D is ambiguous. V lost 1 base, J lost 2 bases, and 3 bases lay in between. Germline V gene data show CDR1 as MNHEY and CDR2 as SMNVEV (reference sequence). The CDR3 spans 13 residues. CDR3 region: CASSLLTYNEQFF. CDR3 nucleotide sequence: TGTGCCAGCAGTTTATTAACCTACAATGAGCAGTTCTTC.

Many counts were recorded for this clonotype. The chain is built from TRBV6-2 or TRBV6-3 and TRBJ2-7, with D perhaps given as TRBD1 or TRBD2 (5 bases each). The V gene lost 8 bases and the J gene lost 4 bases, with 24 bases spanning the gap. The CDR3 sequence is 16 residues long. CDR1 and CDR2 from the germline V gene are MNHEY and SVGEGT. CDR3 sequence: CASSHLGTRPPYEQYF. The CDR3 DNA is TGTGCCAGCTCACACCTCGGGACCCGGCCCCCTTACGAGCAGTACTTC.

This clonotype occurred a few times. The CDR3 loop is CASSLLVYEQYF. Here the CDR3 DNA reads TGTGCCAGCAGCTTACTCGTCTACGAGCAGTACTTC. The chain is built from TRBV7-2 and TRBJ2-7; no clear D. V dropped 2 bases and J dropped 3 bases, with 5 bases sitting between them. CDR3 length: 12 residues. The germline CDR1 and CDR2 sequences are SGHTA and FQGNSA.

This clonotype came up many times. V is TRBV20-1 and J is TRBJ2-3, with D perhaps given as TRBD1 or TRBD2 (5 bases each). CDR1 is DFQATT, CDR2 SNEGSKA, per germline (reference sequence). There are 15 residues in the CDR3. V was trimmed by 2 bases and J by 0 bases, leaving 12 bases between them. The CDR3 DNA sequence: TGCAGTGCTAGACTTGGGGGTTCTAGCACAGATACGCAGTATTTT. It specifies CSARLGGSSTDTQYF.

There are many counts of this clonotype. V gene TRBV20-1 combines with J gene TRBJ2-3; 8 nucleotides line up with TRBD2. From germline, CDR1 is DFQATT and CDR2 SNEGSKA (reference sequence). The CDR3 loop spans 14 amino acids. V lost 4 bases and J lost 5; bases outside the gene matches: 8. The CDR3 region has the DNA TGCAGTGCTACCCATAGCGGGATAGGAGATACGCAGTATTTT. This codes for CSATHSGIGDTQYF.

This clonotype appeared a few times. This chain uses TRBV20-1 with TRBJ2-7; D is perhaps TRBD2 (6 bases). This CDR3 contains 15 residues. Trimming shortened V by 5 bases and J by 1 base, and 18 bases separated the two germline ends. Looked up from germline, CDR1 is DFQATT and CDR2 is SNEGSKA (reference sequence). CDR3 protein: CSAPRAGRNSYEQYF. The CDR3 DNA follows: TGCAGTGCTCCCCGTGCAGGGAGGAATTCCTACGAGCAGTACTTC.

The rearrangement joins TRBV24-1 to TRBJ1-5; tentatively, D is TRBD1 (5 bases). This CDR3 comprises 14 residues. V lost 4 bases and J 5 bases, leaving 11 bases between the germline ends. CDR1 and CDR2 from the germline V gene are KGHDR and SFDVKD. The CDR3 bases are TGTGCCACCAGTGACACAGACAGTTATCAGCCCCAGCATTTT. Residues: CATSDTDSYQPQHF.

The CDR3 nucleotides read TGTGCCAGTAGTATTTGGTTCGGAGGGGGGTACCAAGAGACCCAGTACTTC. Translating gives CASSIWFGGGYQETQYF. The chain recombines TRBV19 with TRBJ2-5; D tentatively fits TRBD1 or TRBD2 (6 bases each). In germline, CDR1 is LNHDA, CDR2 SQIVND (reference sequence). The CDR3 has 17 amino acids. Trimming took off 3 bases at V and 0 bases at J, with 17 bases between the two ends. Together with reference TRBV19 and TRBJ2-5, the CDR3 gives the full variable domain: DGGITQSPKYLFRKEGQNVTLSCEQNLNHDAMYWYRQDPGQGLRLIYYSQIVNDFQKGDIAEGYSVSREKKESFPLTVTSAQKNPTAFYLCASSIWFGGGYQETQYFGPGTRLLVL.

This clonotype was seen repeatedly, ten times or more. The V gene is TRBV5-6, the J gene TRBJ2-7; possibly TRBD2 for D (6 bases). The germline V gene encodes CDR1 SGHDT and CDR2 YYEEEE. Trimming removed 4 bases at V and 2 bases at J, with 16 bases between. CDR3 length: 15 residues. This CDR3 is CASSGRRDLTYEQYF. CDR3 coding DNA: TGTGCCAGCAGCGGAAGAAGGGACTTAACCTACGAGCAGTACTTC.

In its sample, this clonotype was seen many times. This chain uses TRBV29-1 with TRBJ1-2, with D maybe TRBD1 (5 bases). The CDR3 runs to 11 residues. Germline CDR1 SQVTM, CDR2 ANQGSEA. With 1 base removed from V and 8 bases from J, the gap between germline ends came to 8 bases. The CDR3 region has the DNA TGCAGCGTTGAAGGGGGACTCGGCTACACCTTC. Amino acids: CSVEGGLGYTF. The variable domain in full, completed from reference TRBV29-1 and TRBJ1-2, reads SAVISQKPSRDICQRGTSLTIQCQVDSQVTMMFWYRQQPGQSLTLIATANQGSEATYESGFVIDKFPISRPNLTFSTLTVSNMSPEDSSIYLCSVEGGLGYTFGSGTRLTVV.

This sequence joins TRBV14 and TRBJ2-4; 10 bases agree with TRBD2. CDR1 is SGHDN, CDR2 FVKESK, per germline. Trimming cost V 3 bases and J 15 bases; bases outside gene matches: 2. The length of the CDR3 is 11 residues. The CDR3 sequence: CASSQTSGLYF. The CDR3 DNA follows: TGTGCCAGCAGCCAGACTAGCGGGTTGTACTTC.

This clonotype was counted only a few times. The V call is TRBV9, the J call TRBJ2-1; D remains unclear. Germline V gives CDR1 SGDLS, CDR2 YYNGEE. CDR3 size: 16 residues. V shed 6 bases and J shed 5 bases, with 21 bases lying between them. CDR3 protein: CASTAGDRYLDNEQFF. For the CDR3, the DNA is TGTGCCAGCACCGCAGGCGATAGGTATTTAGACAATGAGCAGTTCTTC.

The rearrangement uses TRBV29-1 and TRBJ2-2; 11 bases are a match to TRBD2. The CDR3 covers 14 residues. The V segment lost 7 bases and the J segment 7 bases; nucleotides outside the gene matches: 8. In germline, CDR1 is SQVTM, CDR2 ANQGSEA. Here the CDR3 reads CSALGSGRDGELFF. CDR3 nucleotides: TGCAGCGCCTTGGGTAGCGGGAGGGACGGGGAGCTGTTTTTT.

This clonotype was detected many times. The chain links TRBV20-1 to TRBJ1-5; D gene uncertain. The CDR3 contains 15 residues. Germline V CDR1 and CDR2: DFQATT, SNEGSKA (reference sequence). Trimming took 6 bases from V and 4 from J, leaving 19 bases between them. The DNA for the CDR3 is TGCAGTGCCAACCCCCTCTCTCCCCCAAATCAGCCCCAGCATTTT. Protein product: CSANPLSPPNQPQHF.

Remarks on this clonotype: Possible read error: a much larger clone is one base away. The V gene is TRBV30, the J gene TRBJ1-5, with a weak D call TRBD1 (5 bases). V dropped 2 bases and J dropped 3 bases, with 11 bases sitting between them. This CDR3 has 14 amino acids. Per the germline V gene, CDR1 is GTSNPN and CDR2 is SVGIG (reference sequence). This chain's CDR3 is CAWSLSGNNQPQHF. The CDR3 nucleotides read TGTGCCTGGAGTTTGTCAGGGAACAATCAGCCCCAGCATTTT.

There are many counts of this clonotype. The chain recombines TRBV12-3 or TRBV12-4 with TRBJ2-7; D perhaps matches TRBD1 (6 bases). The CDR3 is made up of 14 amino acids. Deletions cut 1 base from V and 7 bases from J, with 14 bases between. The CDR3 loop is CASSLGGLAGEQYF. Written as DNA, the CDR3 is TGTGCCAGCAGTTTAGGGGGGCTAGCAGGGGAGCAGTACTTC.

This clonotype was detected many times. The CDR3 bases are TGTGCCAGCAGCTTACGAGGGGGGAATGAGCAGTTCTTC. Protein product: CASSLRGGNEQFF. J is TRBJ2-1 and V is TRBV7-3, with D possibly called TRBD1 or TRBD2 (6 bases each). The V end lost 2 bases, the J end lost 7 bases, and 9 bases lay between the germline ends. The CDR3 has 13 residues. The germline V gene encodes CDR1 SGHTA and CDR2 FQGTGA. The full variable domain, its missing parts supplied by reference TRBV7-3 and TRBJ2-1, is GAGVSQTPSNKVTEKGKYVELRCDPISGHTALYWYRQSLGQGPEFLIYFQGTGAADDSGLPNDRFFAVRPEGSVSTLKIQRTERGDSAVYLCASSLRGGNEQFFGPGTRLTVL.

In its sample, this clonotype was seen many times. CDR3 protein: CASSSTSGILNEQFF. CDR3 sequence (DNA): TGTGCCAGCAGCTCGACTAGCGGGATTCTTAATGAGCAGTTCTTC. This chain links TRBV7-3 with TRBJ2-1; TRBD2 matches at 11 bases. The CDR3 extends over 15 amino acids. Germline trimming cut 4 bases from V and 7 bases from J; bases unmatched to any gene: 6. The germline CDR1 and CDR2 sequences are SGHTA and FQGTGA.

This clonotype has a handful of counts. The J gene is TRBJ2-7, the V gene TRBV24-1; TRBD2 might be the D (5 bases). The CDR3 runs 14 residues. V was shortened by 4 bases and J by 7 bases, with 16 bases between the two germline ends. CDR1 and CDR2 (germline): KGHDR, SFDVKD. The CDR3 sequence: CATSDPYASGEQYF. CDR3 nucleotide sequence: TGTGCCACCAGTGACCCCTATGCATCGGGGGAGCAGTACTTC.

The table lists this clonotype with many counts. J is TRBJ2-7 and V is TRBV6-1; D tentatively reads TRBD1 or TRBD2 (5 bases each). Trimming removed 2 bases at V and 6 bases at J, with 8 bases between. The CDR3 length is 12 residues. Germline lookup yields CDR1 MNHNS and CDR2 SASEGT. CDR3 nucleotides: TGTGCCAGCAGTGAATGGGGACCCGAGCAGTACTTC. Translating it yields CASSEWGPEQYF.

The rearrangement links TRBV7-9 to TRBJ2-2, with 10 bases identical to TRBD2. Germline V lookup: CDR1 SEHNR, CDR2 FQNEAQ (reference sequence). The CDR3 consists of 16 residues. J lost 5 bases, V lost 10 bases, and 13 bases had no gene match. The CDR3 nucleotides are TGTGCCACAATTTCGAGCGGGAGGGCGTGGACCGGGGAGCTGTTTTTT. It encodes CATISSGRAWTGELFF.

Worth noting for this clonotype: This may stem from a read error, because a much larger clone lies one nucleotide away. The rearrangement links TRBV6-2 or TRBV6-3 to TRBJ2-7; TRBD1 agrees at 7 bases. Germline-derived CDR1 and CDR2 are MNHEY and SVGEGT. The CDR3 has 14 residues. The CDR3 is CASSEQGIVYERYF. The CDR3 DNA sequence: TGTGCCAGCAGTGAACAGGGGATCGTTTACGAGCGGTACTTC.

This clonotype was recorded many times. The rearrangement joins TRBV19 to TRBJ2-5, with D tentatively TRBD2 (5 bases). Germline values: CDR1 LNHDA, CDR2 SQIVND (reference sequence). V dropped 1 base and J dropped 2 bases, with 11 bases sitting between them. The CDR3 totals 15 residues. Here the CDR3 reads CASSIGGMRQETQYF. The CDR3 nucleotides are TGTGCCAGTAGTATAGGAGGGATGAGGCAAGAGACCCAGTACTTC.